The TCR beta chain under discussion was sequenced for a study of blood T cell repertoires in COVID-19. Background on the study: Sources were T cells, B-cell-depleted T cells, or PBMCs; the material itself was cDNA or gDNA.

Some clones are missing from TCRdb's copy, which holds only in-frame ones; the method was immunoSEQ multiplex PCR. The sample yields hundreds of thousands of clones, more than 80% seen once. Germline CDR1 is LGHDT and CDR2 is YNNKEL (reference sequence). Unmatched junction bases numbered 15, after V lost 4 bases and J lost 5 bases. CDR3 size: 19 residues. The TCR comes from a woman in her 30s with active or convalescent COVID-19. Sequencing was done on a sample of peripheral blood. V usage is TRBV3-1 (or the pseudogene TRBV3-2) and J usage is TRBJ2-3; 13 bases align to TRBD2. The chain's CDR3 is CASSPKGLAGASVLDTQYF. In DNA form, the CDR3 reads TGTGCCAGCAGCCCTAAAGGACTAGCGGGGGCTAGTGTCTTAGATACGCAGTATTTT.